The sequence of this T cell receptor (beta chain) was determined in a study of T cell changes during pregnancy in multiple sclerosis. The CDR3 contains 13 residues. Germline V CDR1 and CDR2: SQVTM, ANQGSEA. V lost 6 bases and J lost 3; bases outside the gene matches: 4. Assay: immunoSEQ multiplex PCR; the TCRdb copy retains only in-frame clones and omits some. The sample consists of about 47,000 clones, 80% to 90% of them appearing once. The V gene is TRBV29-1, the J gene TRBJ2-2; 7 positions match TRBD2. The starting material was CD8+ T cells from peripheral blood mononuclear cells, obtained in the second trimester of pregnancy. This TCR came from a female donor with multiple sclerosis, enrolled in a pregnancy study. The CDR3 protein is CSVGGKDTGELFF. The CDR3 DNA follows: TGCAGCGTCGGGGGGAAGGACACCGGGGAGCTGTTTTTT.